This is a list of T cell receptor beta chains from one sample in a study of CD8 T cells in ankylosing spondylitis. MiXCR, run by TCRdb on the 5' RACE reads, gives a single entry per CDR3 protein. This table holds some 200,000 distinct CDR3 sequences, roughly 13% found once. The specimen was blood, either unsorted or a sorted T cell fraction (not recorded which). Receptors originate from a male donor with ankylosing spondylitis or in good health (not recorded which). CDR3s include the opening cysteine and the closing phenylalanine or tryptophan. The D gene is left open where the match is weak. Part of the rows lack a size; the others show once, few, many or a class for expanded clones.

TRBJ2-5,many,TRBV28,TRBD1,TGTGCCAGCAGCTGGGGTTGGACAGGGGTCGAGATAGGAGAGACCCAGTACTTC,CASSWGWTGVEIGETQYF
TRBJ1-1,-,TRBV6-4,-,TGTGCCAGCAGTGACGGGGTCACTGAAGCTTTCTTT,CASSDGVTEAFF
TRBJ2-1,-,TRBV20-1,-,TGCAGTGCTAGAGATCAGCGCTCTTACAATGAGCAGTTCTTC,CSARDQRSYNEQFF
TRBJ2-1,many,TRBV4-1,-,TGCGCCAGCAGCCACGGGTCGGGAGACACCTACAATGAGCAGTTCTTC,CASSHGSGDTYNEQFF
TRBJ2-3,-,TRBV25-1,-,TGTGCCAGCAATGACCCCTTTGAGTCGGGGACGCAGTATTTT,CASNDPFESGTQYF
TRBJ1-1,few,TRBV10-3,-,TGTGCCATCAGTGACCCGGACGGCCCGAACACTGAAGCTTTCTTT,CAISDPDGPNTEAFF
TRBJ1-2,-,TRBV3-1,-,TGTGCCAGCAGCGGGCGGACGAGGAGTGAACCCTATGGCTACACCTTC,CASSGRTRSEPYGYTF
TRBJ1-1,-,TRBV5-1,TRBD1,TGCGCCAGCAGCCATTCCGGGACAGGGGTATTGAACACTGAAGCTTTCTTT,CASSHSGTGVLNTEAFF
TRBJ1-1,few,TRBV29-1,-,TGCAGCGTTGAAACTCCCCGAGAAGCTTTCTTT,CSVETPREAFF
TRBJ1-1,few,TRBV29-1,-,TGCAGCGTTGAAGGTTCCAGAGCGGAAGCTTTCTTT,CSVEGSRAEAFF
TRBJ2-1,-,TRBV7-9,TRBD1,TGTGCCAGCAGCATCTCTAGGGGGACAGGGAACAATGAGCAGTTCTTC,CASSISRGTGNNEQFF